The 5 T cell receptor beta chains listed next were all sequenced from one sample in a study of immune characterization of retroperitoneal liposarcoma. MiXCR, run by TCRdb on the PCR reads, gives a single entry per CDR3 protein. The table has around 10,000 distinct CDR3 sequences, about a quarter seen once. The sequencing input was tumor tissue. These receptors came from a female donor with retroperitoneal liposarcoma.

The rearrangement links TRBV7-2 to TRBJ1-5; no reliable D call. This CDR3 is 16 amino acids long. Trimming cost V 1 base and J 0 bases, with 10 bases left between them. CDR1 and CDR2 from the germline V gene are SGHTA and FQGNSA. The CDR3 here is CASSLDAGFSNQPQHF. CDR3 coding DNA: TGTGCCAGCAGCTTAGACGCGGGGTTTAGCAATCAGCCCCAGCATTTT. Looking up the rest from reference TRBV7-2 and TRBJ1-5 gives the full variable domain: GAGVSQSPSNKVTEKGKDVELRCDPISGHTALYWYRQSLGQGLEFLIYFQGNSAPDKSGLPSDRFSAERTGGSVSTLTIQRTQQEDSAVYLCASSLDAGFSNQPQHFGDGTRLSIL.

This clonotype was detected a few times. This chain connects TRBV7-2 to TRBJ2-2; D is ambiguous. V was pared by 5 bases and J by 6 bases, with 7 bases between. CDR3 length equals 12 residues. Per germline, CDR1 SGHTA and CDR2 FQGNSA. The CDR3 DNA reads TGTGCCAGCAGCCTTTGGGCCGGGGAGCTGTTTTTT. Translated: CASSLWAGELFF.

This chain joins TRBV7-2 and TRBJ1-4, with 12 bases identical to TRBD1. Per germline, CDR1 SGHTA and CDR2 FQGNSA. V was clipped by 0 bases and J by 0 bases; unmatched bases: 2. CDR3 size: 18 residues. CDR3 in amino acids: CASSLARDRGPTNEKLFF. The CDR3, as DNA: TGTGCCAGCAGCTTAGCCCGGGACAGGGGGCCAACTAATGAAAAACTGTTTTTT.

This chain uses TRBV7-3 with TRBJ2-5; 12 bases line up with TRBD1. The CDR3 covers 17 residues. With V trimmed by 3 bases and J by 1 base, 6 bases remained unmatched. Per germline, CDR1 SGHTA and CDR2 FQGTGA. CDR3 DNA sequence: TGTGCCAGCAGCTTGGGGACAGGGGGCGCGTCCCAAGAGACCCAGTACTTC. Translated: CASSLGTGGASQETQYF.

Many counts were recorded for this clonotype. The chain is built from TRBV7-8 and TRBJ1-1; D not resolved. Trimming took off 5 bases at V and 0 bases at J, with 10 bases between the two ends. The CDR3 has 14 residues. Per germline, CDR1 SGHVS and CDR2 FQNEAQ. CDR3 sequence (DNA): TGTGCCAGCAGCCCCGCATTACTGAACACTGAAGCTTTCTTT. This sequence encodes CASSPALLNTEAFF.